This is a list of T cell receptor beta chains from one sample in a study of CD8 T cell repertoires and HIV-1 epitope variants. No antigens are known for them. Using immunoSEQ multiplex PCR, the repertoire was profiled, and TCRdb retains in-frame clones only, with some absent. This sample has some 5,100 clones, with around 68% found just once. The source material was cultured CD8+ T cells derived from PBMCs. The receptors derive from a male donor with HIV. Each CDR3 is given with its conserved first and last residue. Each record gives: J gene, D gene, clone size, V gene, CDR3 protein, CDR3 DNA. D genes are given only for firm matches. A clone size is listed for some rows: how often the clone was seen (once, few, many), or a class if it is expanded.

j_call: TRBJ1-4; d_call: TRBD1; clone_size: .; v_call: TRBV13; cdr3_aa: CASINRGLGNEKLFF; cdr3_nt: TGTGCCAGCATCAACAGGGGGCTTGGTAATGAAAAACTGTTTTTT
j_call: TRBJ2-3; d_call: TRBD2; clone_size: .; v_call: TRBV27; cdr3_aa: CASSSTSTSGDTDTQYF; cdr3_nt: TGTGCCAGCAGTTCTACATCGACTAGCGGAGACACAGATACGCAGTATTTT
j_call: TRBJ1-4; d_call: .; clone_size: .; v_call: TRBV6-6; cdr3_aa: CASSYSKNGEKLFF; cdr3_nt: TGTGCCAGCAGTTACTCGAAAAATGGTGAAAAACTGTTTTTT
j_call: TRBJ2-1; d_call: TRBD1; clone_size: .; v_call: TRBV7-8; cdr3_aa: CASSFDRGTYNEQFF; cdr3_nt: TGTGCCAGCAGCTTCGACAGGGGTACCTACAATGAGCAGTTCTTC
j_call: TRBJ2-3; d_call: TRBD1; clone_size: .; v_call: TRBV5-1; cdr3_aa: CASSFGQGGTDTQYF; cdr3_nt: TGCGCCAGCAGCTTTGGACAGGGAGGCACAGATACGCAGTATTTT
j_call: TRBJ2-2; d_call: .; clone_size: .; v_call: TRBV9; cdr3_aa: CASSVGAQGSWELFF; cdr3_nt: TGTGCCAGCAGCGTAGGGGCCCAGGGAAGTTGGGAGCTGTTTTTT
j_call: TRBJ2-1; d_call: TRBD1; clone_size: few; v_call: TRBV27; cdr3_aa: CASKRTGSYNEQFF; cdr3_nt: TGTGCCAGCAAGAGGACAGGTTCCTACAATGAGCAGTTCTTC
j_call: TRBJ2-7; d_call: .; clone_size: .; v_call: TRBV27; cdr3_aa: CASSSGLPYEQYF; cdr3_nt: TGTGCCAGCAGTTCCGGCTTACCCTACGAGCAGTACTTC
j_call: TRBJ1-5; d_call: .; clone_size: few; v_call: TRBV19; cdr3_aa: CASSPRDINQPQHF; cdr3_nt: TGTGCCAGTAGCCCCCGGGACATCAATCAGCCCCAGCATTTT
j_call: TRBJ2-1; d_call: .; clone_size: few; v_call: TRBV19; cdr3_aa: CASSIVQGENEQFF; cdr3_nt: TGTGCCAGTAGTATAGTTCAGGGTGAAAATGAGCAGTTCTTC
j_call: TRBJ1-5; d_call: TRBD1; clone_size: few; v_call: TRBV6-4; cdr3_aa: CASSHGTGGDQPQHF; cdr3_nt: TGTGCCAGCAGTCACGGGACAGGGGGCGATCAGCCCCAGCATTTT
j_call: TRBJ1-2; d_call: TRBD1; clone_size: .; v_call: TRBV13; cdr3_aa: CASSSQEDRVYGYTF; cdr3_nt: TGTGCCAGCAGCTCGCAGGAGGACAGGGTCTATGGCTACACCTTC
j_call: TRBJ1-1; d_call: .; clone_size: few; v_call: TRBV4-2; cdr3_aa: CASSQALQVTEAFF; cdr3_nt: TGTGCCAGCAGCCAAGCGTTGCAGGTCACTGAAGCTTTCTTT
j_call: TRBJ1-1; d_call: .; clone_size: few; v_call: TRBV10-3; cdr3_aa: CAISSNTEAFF; cdr3_nt: TGTGCCATCAGTTCCAACACTGAAGCTTTCTTT
j_call: TRBJ1-6; d_call: TRBD1; clone_size: .; v_call: TRBV6-5; cdr3_aa: CASTPGQAVSPLHF; cdr3_nt: TGTGCCAGCACTCCCGGACAGGCGGTTTCACCCCTCCACTTT
j_call: TRBJ1-6; d_call: .; clone_size: .; v_call: TRBV30; cdr3_aa: CASDGNSPLHF; cdr3_nt: TGTGCCTCGGACGGAAATTCACCCCTCCACTTT
j_call: TRBJ1-2; d_call: TRBD1; clone_size: .; v_call: TRBV19; cdr3_aa: CASSIEPTGGTPTHLYGYTF; cdr3_nt: TGTGCCAGTAGCATAGAACCGACAGGGGGAACCCCTACCCACTTATATGGCTACACCTTC
j_call: TRBJ2-2; d_call: .; clone_size: .; v_call: TRBV2; cdr3_aa: CASSDQAEADTGELFF; cdr3_nt: TGTGCCAGCAGTGATCAAGCGGAGGCGGACACCGGGGAGCTGTTTTTT
j_call: TRBJ1-5; d_call: .; clone_size: .; v_call: TRBV5-4; cdr3_aa: CASSYGQSNQPQHF; cdr3_nt: TGTGCCAGCAGCTATGGACAGAGCAATCAGCCCCAGCATTTT
j_call: TRBJ2-1; d_call: TRBD2; clone_size: .; v_call: TRBV7-7; cdr3_aa: CASSLPPTSGSEIEQFF; cdr3_nt: TGTGCTAGCAGCTTACCGCCGACTAGCGGGAGTGAGATTGAGCAGTTCTTC
j_call: TRBJ2-1; d_call: TRBD2; clone_size: .; v_call: TRBV5-6; cdr3_aa: CASSSNPGLAGVEQFF; cdr3_nt: TGTGCCAGCAGCTCAAACCCGGGACTAGCGGGGGTTGAGCAGTTCTTC
j_call: TRBJ2-2; d_call: .; clone_size: .; v_call: TRBV13; cdr3_aa: CASSLGGGPNTGELFF; cdr3_nt: TGTGCCAGCAGCTTAGGCGGGGGGCCCAACACCGGGGAGCTGTTTTTT
j_call: TRBJ1-1; d_call: TRBD1; clone_size: .; v_call: TRBV7-9; cdr3_aa: CASSRQGPNTEAFF; cdr3_nt: TGTGCCAGCAGTCGACAGGGGCCTAACACTGAAGCTTTCTTT
j_call: TRBJ1-3; d_call: .; clone_size: .; v_call: TRBV5-1; cdr3_aa: CASRDTERNTIYF; cdr3_nt: TGCGCCAGTAGGGACACTGAAAGGAACACCATATATTTT
j_call: TRBJ1-3; d_call: TRBD1; clone_size: once; v_call: TRBV5-6; cdr3_aa: CASSSDRSSGNTIYF; cdr3_nt: TGTGCCAGCAGCTCGGACAGGAGCTCTGGAAACACCATATATTTT
j_call: TRBJ2-7; d_call: TRBD2; clone_size: few; v_call: TRBV9; cdr3_aa: CASSGGGGADEQYF; cdr3_nt: TGTGCCAGCAGTGGTGGCGGGGGGGCTGACGAGCAGTACTTC
j_call: TRBJ1-5; d_call: .; clone_size: few; v_call: TRBV30; cdr3_aa: CAWREQGLQPQHF; cdr3_nt: TGTGCCTGGAGAGAACAGGGCTTACAGCCCCAGCATTTT
j_call: TRBJ2-1; d_call: TRBD1; clone_size: .; v_call: TRBV9; cdr3_aa: CASSAERDRVYNEQFF; cdr3_nt: TGTGCCAGCAGCGCGGAGCGGGACAGGGTATACAATGAGCAGTTCTTC
j_call: TRBJ2-1; d_call: .; clone_size: .; v_call: TRBV19; cdr3_aa: CASTITGYNEQFF; cdr3_nt: TGTGCCAGTACTATTACCGGATACAATGAGCAGTTCTTC
j_call: TRBJ2-7; d_call: .; clone_size: .; v_call: TRBV28; cdr3_aa: CASSLDQGLNEQYF; cdr3_nt: TGTGCCAGCAGTTTAGATCAGGGTCTCAACGAGCAGTACTTC
j_call: TRBJ2-1; d_call: .; clone_size: .; v_call: TRBV6-4; cdr3_aa: CASSESLLLGTNEQFF; cdr3_nt: TGTGCCAGCAGTGAATCACTTCTGTTAGGTACGAATGAGCAGTTCTTC
j_call: TRBJ1-2; d_call: TRBD1; clone_size: .; v_call: TRBV30; cdr3_aa: CAWSQGTQDGYTF; cdr3_nt: TGTGCCTGGTCACAGGGGACGCAGGATGGCTACACCTTC
j_call: TRBJ2-7; d_call: .; clone_size: .; v_call: TRBV21-1; cdr3_aa: CASSKAPEGGDDEQYF; cdr3_nt: TGTGCCAGCAGCAAAGCGCCTGAGGGGGGGGACGACGAGCAGTACTTC
j_call: TRBJ1-1; d_call: .; clone_size: .; v_call: TRBV5-6; cdr3_aa: CASSQGQAIQAFF; cdr3_nt: TGTGCCAGCAGCCAGGGGCAGGCGATACAAGCTTTCTTT
j_call: TRBJ2-1; d_call: .; clone_size: .; v_call: TRBV19; cdr3_aa: CASSVDWSSYNEQFF; cdr3_nt: TGTGCCAGTAGTGTCGACTGGAGCTCCTACAATGAGCAGTTCTTC
j_call: TRBJ2-1; d_call: .; clone_size: .; v_call: TRBV11-2; cdr3_aa: CASSLGSHNEQFF; cdr3_nt: TGTGCCAGCAGCTTGGGATCCCACAATGAGCAGTTCTTC
j_call: TRBJ2-7; d_call: .; clone_size: .; v_call: TRBV29-1; cdr3_aa: CSVESGQTYEQYF; cdr3_nt: TGCAGCGTTGAATCGGGGCAAACCTACGAGCAGTACTTC
j_call: TRBJ1-4; d_call: .; clone_size: .; v_call: TRBV15; cdr3_aa: CATSRDRGGEKLFF; cdr3_nt: TGTGCCACCAGCAGAGACAGGGGTGGGGAAAAACTGTTTTTT
j_call: TRBJ2-3; d_call: .; clone_size: .; v_call: TRBV11-2; cdr3_aa: CASKTWGATDTQYF; cdr3_nt: TGTGCCAGCAAAACTTGGGGGGCGACAGATACGCAGTATTTT
j_call: TRBJ2-1; d_call: .; clone_size: .; v_call: TRBV29-1; cdr3_aa: CSVEGVTNYEQFF; cdr3_nt: TGCAGCGTTGAAGGAGTCACAAACTATGAGCAGTTCTTC